This TCR beta chain was identified in a study of T cell responses to AZD1222 COVID-19 vaccine listed by TCRdb under 2021. Regarding the complete study: AZD1222 recipients with second doses at about 4 weeks or about 12 weeks were pooled, because spike-specific TCR depth and breadth did not differ between schedules. A total of just over 230 trial participants underwent TCR sequencing, of whom around 210 had received two doses of AZD1222 and 26 had received two doses of the MenACWY control vaccine. Trial participants were enrolled by age into 18-55, 56-69 and 70-plus year subgroups, with roughly 150, 30 and 60 TCR-sequenced participants respectively. Broad study findings and their caveats: Only five to seven AZD1222 recipients were SARS-CoV-2 seropositive at baseline, limiting conclusions about previously exposed vaccinees. Epitopes outside the regions mutated in the B.1.351 and B.1.1.7 variants were reportedly recognized by nearly half of the unique spike-specific TCRs. A significant rise in spike-specific TCR breadth and depth was observed after two AZD1222 doses relative to day 0 and relative to MenACWY recipients. Because no day 14 peak-response samples were available, the repertoires could be characterized only after the peak T cell response. The 56-69-year group was small, and its depth increase did not reach significance, likely because of low power. Participants were mostly white British and included more females than males, and it was suggested by the authors that clonal diversity may have been underestimated. Vaccine-associated CD4 TCRs spanned the whole spike protein, with dominant responses in regions 160-218 and 743-854.

The CDR3 regions of human TCRbeta chains were analyzed by immunosequencing. In the original analysis: TCRs in the repertoires were matched against a reference library of SARS-CoV-2-specific TCRs that had been generated with the MIRA antigen-specificity platform. Breadth was defined as the fraction of unique TCRs that were SARS-CoV-2-associated. Depth was defined as the fraction of total T cells that were SARS-CoV-2-associated. Each spike-specific TCR was assigned to its reactive spike region and to a CD4 or CD8 class using the MIRA data. Log10-transformed breadth and depth values were compared by one-way ANOVA with Sidak's multiple comparisons tests. The table comes from immuneACCESS by way of TCRdb, which keeps in-frame sequences with V and J called. Part of the clones is missing from these tables; in studies checked, under half for an unresolved V gene and the rest for unknown reasons. That table furnishes V, J and clone size, whereas the DNA furnished D and trimming. This sample holds some 150,000 clones; roughly 92% were observed only once. The top ten clonotypes cover roughly 5% of the sample.

In the paper's terms, the time point label means: baseline before first vaccination. Samples from vaccinated people were obtained from the UK trials COV001 and COV002, which included a single-blind randomized controlled phase 2/3 trial of AZD1222 (ChAdOx1 nCoV-19) in healthy adults. For TCRbeta chain sequencing, PBMC samples from trial participants were taken at day 0 and at day 28 after the second dose. A word on this clone: Its antigen specificity is not known. No much larger clone exists at a distance of one base, and base qualities are not known.

The germline V gene supplies CDR1 SGHDN and CDR2 FVKESK. Trimming takes 0 bases off V and 5 bases off J; junction bases not matched to a gene: 3. Reading from cysteine to phenylalanine, the CDR3 counts 16 amino acids. The CDR3 DNA has 48 bases and is translated from base 1. The input for sequencing was peripheral blood, taken on day 0 of AZD1222 vaccination. The V and J segments used are TRBV14 and TRBJ2-5; 13 of the junction bases match TRBD2. The TCR sequence derives from an adult in good health. The nucleotide sequence is TGTGCCAGCAGCCAAGATATACTAGCGGGGGGGGAGACCCAGTACTTC. Its protein product is CASSQDILAGGETQYF. The full variable domain, with segments outside the CDR3 supplied by the reference TRBV14 and TRBJ2-5 proteins, appears as EAGVTQFPSHSVIEKGQTVTLRCDPISGHDNLYWYRRVMGKEIKFLLHFVKESKQDESGMPNNRFLAERTGGTYSTLKVQPAELEDSGVYFCASSQDILAGGETQYFGPGTRLLVL.